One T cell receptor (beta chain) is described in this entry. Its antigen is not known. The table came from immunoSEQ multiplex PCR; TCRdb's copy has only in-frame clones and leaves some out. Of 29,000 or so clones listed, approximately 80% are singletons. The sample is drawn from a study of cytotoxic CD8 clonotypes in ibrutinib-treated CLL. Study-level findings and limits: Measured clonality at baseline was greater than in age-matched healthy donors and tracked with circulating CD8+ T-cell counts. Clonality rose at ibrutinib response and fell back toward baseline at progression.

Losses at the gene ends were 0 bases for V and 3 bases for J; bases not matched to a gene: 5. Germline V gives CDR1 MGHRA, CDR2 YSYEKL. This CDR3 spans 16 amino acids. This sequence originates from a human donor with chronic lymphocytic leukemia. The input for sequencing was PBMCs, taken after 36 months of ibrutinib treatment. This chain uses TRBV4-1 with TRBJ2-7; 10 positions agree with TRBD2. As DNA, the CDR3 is TGCGCCAGCAGCCAAGATGAACTAGCGGGGATCTACGAGCAGTACTTC. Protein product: CASSQDELAGIYEQYF.